This TCR beta chain stems from a study of response to subunit inactivated influenza vaccine. Study-wide findings and caveats: Seasonal influenza vaccination, on each occasion, was suggested by the authors to recruit few new T cells.

As concerns this clonotype: Its specificity is unknown.

The CDR3 has 15 amino acids. CDR1 is DFQATT and CDR2 is SNEGSKA in the germline V gene (reference sequence). V was pared by 4 bases and J by 8 bases, with 11 bases of the junction left unmatched. TCRdb reprocessed the RT-PCR reads via MiXCR and lists one record per CDR3 protein. Of about 310,000 distinct CDR3 sequences in the sample, over 20% are singletons; the top ten hold about a tenth. This sequence originates from a man aged 50-75 years who received an inactivated influenza vaccine. This chain uses TRBV20-1 with TRBJ2-2, with 9 nucleotides matching TRBD2. Source: PBMCs from blood, taken 21 months after vaccination. For the CDR3, the DNA is TGCAGTGCTACGCTGGGACTAGCCCGACGAGGGGAGCTGTTTTTT. Amino acid sequence: CSATLGLARRGELFF.